This TCR beta chain was identified during a study of cytomegalovirus exposure and HLA in healthy donors. Study details: Out of 170 million or so T cells, an earlier analysis found roughly 110 million unique TCR beta sequences in total. A preliminary data release comprised approximately 85 million unique TCRs obtained from HLA-typed donors. Overall study findings and caveats: The productive fraction for most TCR beta V segments was about 87% or about 30% in an earlier analysis. Using a false discovery rate of 0.05, a later analysis showed that approximately 17,000 TCR beta sequences were associated with HLA alleles.

In germline, CDR1 is SQVTM, CDR2 ANQGSEA. V shed 7 bases and J 2 bases; nucleotides not matched to a gene: 19. The CDR3 loop spans 17 amino acids. A note on this clone: Its antigen is as yet unknown.

This PCR relied on a set of 60 Vbeta primers and 13 Jbeta primers. Method: immunoSEQ multiplex PCR; TCRdb's copy keeps in-frame clones and lacks some. The sample carries approximately 53,000 clones, more than 65% recorded once. The sequence derives from a woman aged 50 to 60 in good health and CMV-seronegative. The V and J genes are TRBV29-1 and TRBJ2-7; 8 bases map to TRBD2. The sequenced sample consisted of PBMCs. In DNA, the CDR3 is TGCAGCGGACCGCGGGGGGCATCATCAACCCACGCCTACGAGCAGTACTTC. Amino acids: CSGPRGASSTHAYEQYF.